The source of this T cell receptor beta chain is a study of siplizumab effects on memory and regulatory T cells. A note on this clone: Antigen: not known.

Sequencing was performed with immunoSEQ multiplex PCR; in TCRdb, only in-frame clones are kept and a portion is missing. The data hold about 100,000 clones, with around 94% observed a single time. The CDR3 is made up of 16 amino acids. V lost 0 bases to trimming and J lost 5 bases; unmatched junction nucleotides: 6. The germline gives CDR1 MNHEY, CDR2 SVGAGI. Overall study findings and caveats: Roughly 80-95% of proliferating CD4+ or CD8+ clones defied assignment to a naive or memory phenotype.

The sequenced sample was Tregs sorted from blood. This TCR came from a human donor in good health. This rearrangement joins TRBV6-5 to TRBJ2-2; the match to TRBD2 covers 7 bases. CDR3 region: CASSYSMGGETGELFF. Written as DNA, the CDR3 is TGTGCCAGCAGTTACTCGATGGGAGGGGAGACCGGGGAGCTGTTTTTT.